This passage covers 29 T cell receptor beta chains from one sample sequenced in a study of cytomegalovirus exposure and HLA in healthy donors. With 60 Vbeta and 13 Jbeta primers, the PCR was carried out. Assay used: immunoSEQ multiplex PCR; TCRdb lists only in-frame clones, some missing. This sample has some 170,000 clones; roughly four fifths occur once, and the top ten carry about 4.6%. The sequencing input was PBMCs. Source of these receptors: a man aged 40-49 years in good health and CMV-seronegative.

CDR3 in amino acids: CASSEGTGTGVLAKNIQYF. The CDR3 coding sequence is TGCGCCAGCAGTGAAGGGACGGGGACAGGGGTTTTAGCCAAAAACATTCAGTACTTC. The rearrangement links TRBV10-2 to TRBJ2-4; TRBD1 aligns across 10 bases. The V gene end was trimmed by 3 bases and the J gene end by 0 bases; junction bases not matched to a gene: 11. The CDR3 contains 19 residues. Germline CDR1 and CDR2: WSHSY and SAAADI.

This clone was recorded a few times. V and J are TRBV9 and TRBJ1-4; 7 bases align to TRBD1. The germline gives CDR1 SGDLS, CDR2 YYNGEE. The CDR3 is 16 amino acids. Trimming at V came to 5 bases and at J to 0 bases, leaving 7 bases not matched to a gene. The chain's CDR3 is CASSGQAVTTNEKLFF. The DNA of the CDR3 is TGTGCCAGCAGTGGACAGGCGGTAACAACTAATGAAAAACTGTTTTTT.

The chain combines TRBV28 with TRBJ2-3; perhaps TRBD2 as D (7 bases). In germline, CDR1 is MDHEN, CDR2 SYDVKM. The CDR3 consists of 13 residues. The V gene lost 9 bases and the J gene lost 1 base, with 11 bases spanning the gap. CDR3 sequence reads: CASTGGRTDTQYF. The CDR3 bases are TGTGCCAGTACGGGGGGCCGCACAGATACGCAGTATTTT.

The V call is TRBV5-1, the J call TRBJ2-6; D ambiguous. This CDR3 is 15 amino acids long. Germline assignment: CDR1 SGHRS and CDR2 YFSETQ. V lost 5 bases to trimming and J lost 0 bases, with 9 bases between them. CDR3 region: CASSPGASGANVLTF. The CDR3, as DNA: TGCGCCAGCAGTCCTGGAGCCTCTGGGGCCAACGTCCTGACTTTC.

The chain joins TRBV12-5 to TRBJ2-5, with 11 positions matching TRBD2. The CDR3 contains 15 residues. The germline V gene has CDR1 LGHNT and CDR2 FRNRAP. The V segment lost 3 bases and the J segment 4 bases; nucleotides outside the gene matches: 4. The CDR3 sequence is CASGFSGGAPETQYF. The CDR3 nucleotides are TGTGCTAGTGGTTTTAGCGGGGGGGCTCCAGAGACCCAGTACTTC.

The rearrangement joins TRBV5-1 to TRBJ2-1, with 12 bases fitting TRBD2. The CDR3 covers 15 residues. V dropped 3 bases and J dropped 5; count of bases not matched to a gene: 3. CDR1 and CDR2 (germline): SGHRS, YFSETQ. This chain's CDR3 is CASSSRTSGNNEQFF. The CDR3 nucleotides are TGCGCCAGCAGCTCGCGGACTAGCGGGAACAATGAGCAGTTCTTC.

The CDR3 region is CASSISGGATEAFF. In DNA, the CDR3 is TGTGCCAGTAGTATATCGGGGGGGGCAACTGAAGCTTTCTTT. The rearrangement joins TRBV19 to TRBJ1-1, with D possibly matching TRBD1 (6 bases). The CDR3 has 14 residues. V was trimmed by 2 bases and J by 5 bases, leaving 12 bases between them. Germline V CDR1 and CDR2: LNHDA, SQIVND (reference sequence). Full variable domain (remainder filled in from reference TRBV19 and TRBJ1-1): DGGITQSPKYLFRKEGQNVTLSCEQNLNHDAMYWYRQDPGQGLRLIYYSQIVNDFQKGDIAEGYSVSREKKESFPLTVTSAQKNPTAFYLCASSISGGATEAFFGQGTRLTVV.

The CDR3 spells CASSSTSGGFYGNEQFF. Here the CDR3 DNA reads TGTGCCAGCAGCAGCACTAGCGGGGGGTTCTATGGCAATGAGCAGTTCTTC. The genes are TRBV7-8 and TRBJ2-1, with 12 bases lining up with TRBD2. Per the germline V gene, CDR1 is SGHVS and CDR2 is FQNEAQ. The CDR3 covers 17 residues. V trimming: 5 bases; J trimming: 6 bases; junction bases outside the gene matches: 11.

The J gene is TRBJ2-5, the V gene TRBV7-9; 7 bases map to TRBD1. Germline loops: CDR1 SEHNR, CDR2 FQNEAQ (reference sequence). The J segment lost 3 bases and the V segment lost 5 bases, leaving 12 bases of the junction unmatched. The CDR3 length is 16 residues. The CDR3 DNA is TGTGCCAGCAGCCCCTCTACAGGGGTTCTTGAAGAGACCCAGTACTTC. Its protein product is CASSPSTGVLEETQYF.

In this sample, this clone turned up once. The rearrangement links TRBV18 to TRBJ1-1; 7 bases are shared with TRBD1. Looked up from germline, CDR1 is KGHSH and CDR2 is LQKENI. The CDR3 has 16 amino acids. The J segment lost 6 bases and the V segment lost 6 bases, leaving 16 bases of the junction unmatched. The CDR3 loop is CASSPSQTGRGAEAFF. The DNA of the CDR3 is TGTGCCAGCTCCCCTTCCCAGACAGGGCGTGGGGCTGAAGCTTTCTTT.

The chain employs TRBV28 and TRBJ2-7; no firm D call. This CDR3 is 14 amino acids long. Looked up from germline, CDR1 is MDHEN and CDR2 is SYDVKM. Trimming stripped 2 bases from V and 4 bases from J, with 12 bases between. The CDR3 region is CASSLTAAPYEQYF. The DNA of the CDR3 is TGTGCCAGCAGTTTAACCGCGGCACCTTACGAGCAGTACTTC.

This clone was recorded only once. The chain is built from TRBV19 and TRBJ1-3, with a weak D call TRBD1 (6 bases). The germline CDR1 and CDR2 sequences are LNHDA and SQIVND (reference sequence). The CDR3 consists of 15 residues. Trimming removed 6 bases at V and 5 bases at J, with 17 bases between. This CDR3 reads CASRQQGSTRNTIYF. The CDR3 bases are TGTGCCAGTAGACAACAGGGCTCGACCCGAAACACCATATATTTT.

The V gene is TRBV7-2, the J gene TRBJ2-7, with 12 bases that match TRBD1. Trimming removed 7 bases from V and 2 bases from J; junction bases left unmatched: 6. The CDR3 totals 15 residues. CDR1 is SGHTA and CDR2 is FQGNSA in the germline V gene. The CDR3 loop is CASTGRDRGPYEQYF. CDR3 sequence (DNA): TGTGCCAGCACCGGCCGGGACAGGGGGCCCTACGAGCAGTACTTC.

This clone was seen just once. The chain has TRBV9 and TRBJ2-2; D unresolved. Germline V CDR1 and CDR2: SGDLS, YYNGEE. V lost 0 bases and J lost 8, with 5 bases in between. CDR3 length: 12 residues. CDR3 coding DNA: TGTGCCAGCAGCGTAGCTCGGGGGGAGCTGTTTTTT. This gives the protein CASSVARGELFF.

This clone has a handful of counts. The chain links TRBV18 to TRBJ1-2; a possible D gene is TRBD1 (5 bases). This CDR3 spans 12 amino acids. Germline V gene sequence: CDR1 KGHSH, CDR2 LQKENI. V lost 3 bases, J lost 6 bases, and 8 bases lay in between. CDR3 amino acids: CASSPDINGYTF. As DNA, the CDR3 is TGTGCCAGCTCACCGGACATAAATGGCTACACCTTC. The variable domain in full, completed from reference TRBV18 and TRBJ1-2, reads NAGVMQNPRHLVRRRGQEARLRCSPMKGHSHVYWYRQLPEEGLKFMVYLQKENIIDESGMPKERFSAEFPKEGPSILRIQQVVRGDSAAYFCASSPDINGYTFGSGTRLTVV.

The chain is built from TRBV6-1 and TRBJ2-7; 8 positions match TRBD1. The junction had 4 bases not matched to a gene; V was cut back by 4 bases and J by 2 bases. Germline CDR1 is MNHNS and CDR2 is SASEGT. The CDR3 contains 14 residues. The CDR3 region is CASSGQGRPYEQYF. The CDR3 nucleotides are TGTGCCAGCAGTGGACAGGGGCGACCCTACGAGCAGTACTTC.

This clone has more than one count but fewer than ten. The chain combines TRBV5-6 with TRBJ2-1; 12 nucleotides line up with TRBD2. Germline CDR1 reads SGHDT; CDR2 reads YYEEEE. This CDR3 is built from 17 residues. V was pared by 0 bases and J by 8 bases, with 9 bases of the junction left unmatched. The CDR3 region has the DNA TGTGCCAGCAGCTTGGGACTAGCGGGGGCCTCAGGGCATGAGCAGTTCTTC. Translation: CASSLGLAGASGHEQFF.

The chain employs TRBV19 and TRBJ1-3; TRBD1 matches 8 bases. V lost 7 bases to trimming and J lost 0 bases; unmatched junction nucleotides: 14. The CDR3 spans 18 residues. Germline CDR1 is LNHDA and CDR2 is SQIVND (reference sequence). The CDR3 coding sequence is TGTGCCAGTACCGAAAGAGGGCAGGGGGCGAGCTCTGGAAACACCATATATTTT. This gives the protein CASTERGQGASSGNTIYF.

This clone turned up a few times. The chain joins TRBV11-2 to TRBJ2-3; 12 bases are shared with TRBD1. The CDR3 covers 16 residues. After removal of 6 bases from V and 5 bases from J, the junction contained 9 bases not matched to a gene. Germline V lookup: CDR1 SGHAT, CDR2 FQNNGV. This chain's CDR3 is CASRPPGQGAVDTQYF. The DNA of the CDR3 is TGTGCCAGCAGACCTCCGGGACAGGGGGCGGTAGATACGCAGTATTTT.

The chain employs TRBV28 and TRBJ2-7; 8 nucleotides match TRBD1. Germline V lookup: CDR1 MDHEN, CDR2 SYDVKM. Trimming took 7 bases from V and 2 from J; bases not matched to a gene: 7. The CDR3 runs 14 residues. For the CDR3, the DNA is TGTGCCAGCAACTTAGACAGGGGCCCCTACGAGCAGTACTTC. Translation: CASNLDRGPYEQYF.

The J gene is TRBJ1-1, the V gene TRBV21-1. TRBV21-1 counts as a pseudogene. The CDR3 is 15 residues long. The DNA for the CDR3 is TGTGCCAGCAGCAAACTTACCGACTTAAACACTGAAGCTTTCTTT. Amino acid sequence: CASSKLTDLNTEAFF.

The chain has TRBV11-2 and TRBJ1-2; D is possibly TRBD1 (5 bases). There are 14 residues in the CDR3. Per germline, CDR1 SGHAT and CDR2 FQNNGV. The V end was cut by 3 bases, the J end by 2 bases, with 10 bases between. In nucleotides, the CDR3 is TGTGCCAGCAGCTTCTTATCAGGGAACTATGGCTACACCTTC. Encoded protein: CASSFLSGNYGYTF.

The chain is built from TRBV7-9 and TRBJ1-6; D gene ambiguous. Per the germline V gene, CDR1 is SEHNR and CDR2 is FQNEAQ (reference sequence). The CDR3 spans 14 residues. V gave up 5 bases and J gave up 10 bases, with 15 bases separating them. Here the CDR3 DNA reads TGTGCCAGCAGCCCCCCGTTCCCGGGGTCACCCCTCCACTTT. Protein sequence: CASSPPFPGSPLHF.

V gene TRBV10-3 combines with J gene TRBJ2-3; 9 bases map to TRBD2. This CDR3 is 17 amino acids long. In germline, CDR1 is ENHRY, CDR2 SYGVKD. Trimming removed 4 bases from V and 5 bases from J; junction bases left unmatched: 13. The CDR3 spells CAISALLSGGMGDTQYF. The CDR3 bases are TGTGCCATCAGTGCTTTGCTTAGCGGGGGTATGGGAGATACGCAGTATTTT.

The V and J genes are TRBV5-6 and TRBJ2-5; 11 nucleotides agree with TRBD1. The J call may not be correct, given that the DNA end is closer to TRBJ2-7. CDR3 size: 14 residues. Germline values: CDR1 SGHDT, CDR2 YYEEEE. For the CDR3, the DNA is TGTGCCAGCAGCCCGCGGGACAGGGGGTACGAGCAGTACTTC. Its protein product is CASSPRDRGYEQYF.

The rearrangement links TRBV7-8 to TRBJ1-5; the D is unclear. The germline V gene has CDR1 SGHVS and CDR2 FQNEAQ. The ends were cut back, 5 bases at V and 2 bases at J, with 16 bases in the middle. The CDR3 runs to 16 residues. The CDR3 nucleotides are TGTGCCAGCAGCCAATCAGGATTTCCGGGCAATCAGCCCCAGCATTTT. It translates to CASSQSGFPGNQPQHF.

In its sample, this clone was seen once. The chain employs TRBV18 and TRBJ2-7; D gene ambiguous. Looked up from germline, CDR1 is KGHSH and CDR2 is LQKENI. The CDR3 is 12 amino acids. V shed 2 bases and J shed 4 bases, with 6 bases lying between them. The CDR3 sequence is CASSPYGYEQYF. CDR3 nucleotide sequence: TGTGCCAGCTCACCATACGGGTACGAGCAGTACTTC.

The CDR3 coding sequence is TGTGCCAGCAGTAACCCACAAACCGGGACAGGGGGCCGGAGTTCACCCCTCCACTTT. Translation: CASSNPQTGTGGRSSPLHF. The chain employs TRBV28 and TRBJ1-6, with 12 bases matching TRBD1. This CDR3 contains 19 residues. Germline V lookup: CDR1 MDHEN, CDR2 SYDVKM. Trimming at V came to 5 bases and at J to 9 bases, leaving 17 bases not matched to a gene.

V is TRBV21-1 and J is TRBJ1-5; no DNA check was done on the table's D call, TRBD1. TRBV21-1 represents a pseudogene. The CDR3 runs to 15 residues. CDR3: CAILVGQGHNQPQHF. The CDR3 region has the DNA TGTGCCATACTAGTCGGACAGGGGCACAATCAGCCCCAGCATTTT.